This T cell receptor beta chain came from a study of blood T cell repertoires in COVID-19. Study details: Samples of COVID-19 (acute and convalescent) were obtained from the United States, Italy and Spain.

Germline V CDR1 and CDR2: SGHDT, YYEEEE. This CDR3 has 16 residues. V shed 0 bases, J shed 2 bases, and the junction held 0 bases outside the gene matches. Produced via immunoSEQ multiplex PCR; TCRdb's table is partial and in-frame only. The top ten clones hold roughly 4.2% of a sample with under 400,000 clones, 65% to 90% of them seen once. The sample comprised PBMCs or T cells enriched from blood (not recorded which). The rearrangement joins TRBV5-6 to TRBJ2-2; 11 bases align to TRBD2. The TCR comes from a woman aged 40 to 49 with acute COVID-19. CDR3 residues: CASSLGLAGNTGELFF. The CDR3 DNA is TGTGCCAGCAGCTTGGGACTAGCGGGAAACACCGGGGAGCTGTTTTTT.